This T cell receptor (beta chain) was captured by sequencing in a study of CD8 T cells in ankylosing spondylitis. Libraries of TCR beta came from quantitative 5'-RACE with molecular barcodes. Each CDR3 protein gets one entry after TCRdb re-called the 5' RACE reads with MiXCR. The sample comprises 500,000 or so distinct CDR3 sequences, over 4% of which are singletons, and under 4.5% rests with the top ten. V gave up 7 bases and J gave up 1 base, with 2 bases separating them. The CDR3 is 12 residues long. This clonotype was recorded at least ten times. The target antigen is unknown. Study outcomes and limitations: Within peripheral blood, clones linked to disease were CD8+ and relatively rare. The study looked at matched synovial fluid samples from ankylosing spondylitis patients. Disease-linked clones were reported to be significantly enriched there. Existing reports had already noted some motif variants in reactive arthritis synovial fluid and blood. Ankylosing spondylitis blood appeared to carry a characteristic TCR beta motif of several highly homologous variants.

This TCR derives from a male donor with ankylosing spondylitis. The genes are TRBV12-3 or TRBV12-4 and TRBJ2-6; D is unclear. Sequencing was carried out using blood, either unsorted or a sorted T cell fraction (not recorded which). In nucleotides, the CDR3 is TGTGCCAGCAAGTCTGGGGCCAACGTCCTGACTTTC. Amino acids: CASKSGANVLTF.